This record covers a single T cell receptor beta chain. No antigen is known for it. Expressed TCRB transcripts were sequenced, since all the RNA that had been isolated was reverse transcribed. Around 3.57 million reads was the average for naive, central memory and regulatory T cell samples. Using immunoSEQ multiplex PCR, the repertoire was profiled, and TCRdb retains in-frame clones only, with some absent. Of about 140,000 clones in the sample, 6.9% are singletons; the top ten hold around 1.5%. This CDR3 contains 14 residues. Germline lookup yields CDR1 SGHTA and CDR2 FQGNSA. The V end was cut by 1 base, the J end by 2 bases, with 8 bases between. The data belong to a study of beta chain features in type 1 diabetes. Study-wide points: Overrepresentation of cells with high TCR expression could result from cDNA sequencing. VDJ junctions in type 1 diabetes patients carried more deletions and fewer insertions.

This chain uses TRBV7-2 with TRBJ2-5, with D uncertain. The source of this sequence is a woman under 40 in good health. The sequenced sample was central memory CD4+ T cells from blood. The CDR3 here is CASSLVRLQETQYF. The CDR3 DNA sequence: TGTGCCAGCAGCTTAGTCCGTTTACAAGAGACCCAGTACTTC.